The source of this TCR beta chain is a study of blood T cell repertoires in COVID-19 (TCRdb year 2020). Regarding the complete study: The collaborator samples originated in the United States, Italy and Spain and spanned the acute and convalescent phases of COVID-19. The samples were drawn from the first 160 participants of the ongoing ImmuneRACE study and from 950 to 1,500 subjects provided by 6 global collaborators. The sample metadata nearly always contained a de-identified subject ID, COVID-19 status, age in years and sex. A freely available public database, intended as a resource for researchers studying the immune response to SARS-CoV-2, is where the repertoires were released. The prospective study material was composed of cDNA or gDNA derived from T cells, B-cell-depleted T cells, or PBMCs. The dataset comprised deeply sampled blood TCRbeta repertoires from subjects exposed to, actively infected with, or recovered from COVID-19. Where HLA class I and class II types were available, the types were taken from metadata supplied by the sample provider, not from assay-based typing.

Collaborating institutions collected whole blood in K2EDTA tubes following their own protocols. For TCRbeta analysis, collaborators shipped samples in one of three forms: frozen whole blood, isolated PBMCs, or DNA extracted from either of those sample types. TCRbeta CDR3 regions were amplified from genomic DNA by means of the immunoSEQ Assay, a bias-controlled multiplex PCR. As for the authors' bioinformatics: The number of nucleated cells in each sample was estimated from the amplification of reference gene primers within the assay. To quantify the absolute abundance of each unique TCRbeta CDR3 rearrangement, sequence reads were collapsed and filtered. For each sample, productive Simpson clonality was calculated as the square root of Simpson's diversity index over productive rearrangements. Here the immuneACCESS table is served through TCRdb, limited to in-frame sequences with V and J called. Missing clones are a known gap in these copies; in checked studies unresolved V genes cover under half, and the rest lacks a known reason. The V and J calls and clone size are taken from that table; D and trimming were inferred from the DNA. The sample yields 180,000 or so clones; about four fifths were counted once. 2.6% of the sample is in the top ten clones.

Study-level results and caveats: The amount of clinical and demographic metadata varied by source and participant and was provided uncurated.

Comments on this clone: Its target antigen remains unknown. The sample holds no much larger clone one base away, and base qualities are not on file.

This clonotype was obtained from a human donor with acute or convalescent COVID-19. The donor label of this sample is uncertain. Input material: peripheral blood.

The nucleotides are TGCGCCAGCAGCCCGAGCGGGGGGAACAATGAGCAGTTCTTC. Its protein product is CASSPSGGNNEQFF. The chain uses TRBV5-1 and TRBJ2-1, with 9 bases aligning to TRBD2. Based on the germline V gene, the CDR1 and CDR2 sequences are SGHRS and YFSETQ. The CDR3 spans 14 residues, from the cysteine through the phenylalanine. Of all the DNA, just the CDR3 is kept, 42 bases in frame from base 1. At the junction V is shortened by 4 bases and J by 5 bases; bases outside the gene matches: 4.